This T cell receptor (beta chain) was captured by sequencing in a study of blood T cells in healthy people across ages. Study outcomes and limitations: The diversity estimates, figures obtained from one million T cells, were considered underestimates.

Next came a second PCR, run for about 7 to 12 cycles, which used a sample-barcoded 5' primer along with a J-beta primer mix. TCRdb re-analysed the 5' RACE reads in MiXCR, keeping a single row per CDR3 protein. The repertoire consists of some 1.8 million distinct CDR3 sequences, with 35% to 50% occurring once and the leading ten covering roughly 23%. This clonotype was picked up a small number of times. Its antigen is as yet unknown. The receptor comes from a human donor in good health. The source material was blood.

The CDR3 region has the DNA TGTGCCAGCACCTCTAAAGGATCCTACGAGCAGTACTTC. Translating it yields CASTSKGSYEQYF. The rearrangement uses TRBV5-6 and TRBJ2-7; D gene ambiguous. In germline, CDR1 is SGHDT, CDR2 YYEEEE. The CDR3 spans 13 residues. Trimming removed 6 bases at V and 1 base at J, with 11 bases between.